The present T cell receptor (beta chain) was sequenced within a study of T cells in Graves' hyperthyroidism and ophthalmopathy. This clonotype was observed many times. The target antigen is unknown. Findings and caveats of the study: Separating ophthalmopathy from stable hyperthyroidism was achieved by a 13 V-J model.

Any patient presenting with uncontrolled infection, other autoimmune disease, pregnancy or lactation was left out. CDR3 length equals 14 residues. Looked up from germline, CDR1 is SGHAT and CDR2 is FQNNGV. With 5 bases removed from V and 3 bases from J, the gap between germline ends came to 14 bases. The source material, RNA transcripts, was used to amplify TCR beta CDR3 regions. The HTBI primer set served for first-round RT-PCR of the TCR CDR3. TCRdb re-derived calls from the multiplex PCR reads in MiXCR, one entry per CDR3 protein. The table has approximately 200,000 distinct CDR3 sequences, approximately 16% seen once.

This chain uses TRBV11-2 with TRBJ2-7; D possibly corresponds to TRBD1 (6 bases). This sequence was found in a man aged 35-49 years with Graves' hyperthyroidism. Sequenced: blood. As DNA, the CDR3 is TGTGCCAGCAGCGCACAGGGTGGCTTCTACGAGCAGTACTTC. As protein: CASSAQGGFYEQYF.